Listed here is a single T cell receptor beta chain. Unmatched junction bases numbered 19, after V lost 5 bases and J lost 5 bases. Per germline, CDR1 SGHAT and CDR2 FQNNGV. The CDR3 runs 19 residues. The record originates from a study of blood T cell repertoires in COVID-19. Study background: Sample material is recorded as cDNA or gDNA derived from T cells, B-cell-depleted T cells, or PBMCs.

Using immunoSEQ multiplex PCR, the repertoire was profiled, and TCRdb retains in-frame clones only, with some absent. The data hold around 60,000 clones, with 86% observed a single time. The chain has TRBV11-2 and TRBJ2-1, with TRBD2 identical over 9 bases. Sequences were obtained from peripheral blood. This clonotype was sampled from a woman over 75 with acute or convalescent COVID-19. The CDR3 coding sequence is TGTGCCAGCAGCCCCCGAATAGCGGGAGTGTTGGTCCCCCACAATGAGCAGTTCTTC. Encoded protein: CASSPRIAGVLVPHNEQFF.